The rows below give T cell receptor beta chains drawn from one sample of a study of low-dose radiotherapy and immunotherapy resistance in tumors. Each CDR3 protein is one row after TCRdb ran MiXCR on the reads. The table includes roughly 50,000 distinct CDR3 sequences, around a third detected once. The sample consisted of PBMCs, taken after low-dose radiotherapy plus immunotherapy. The origin of the receptors is a male donor with rectosigmoid adenocarcinoma. The conserved cysteine and the conserved F or W are not part of the CDR3 here. Not all rows give a size; the values are once, few, many and, for expanded clones, a class.

clone_size	v_call	cdr3_aa
.	TRBV6-1	ASRVLPGLGGPQY
few	TRBV4-1	ASSQEGGFSDEQF
many	TRBV29-1	SVETGNQETQY
many	TRBV7-9	ASSPLNVATGYEQY
many	TRBV27	ASSLTKGSGYT
.	TRBV29-1	SVEEDSINEQF
many	TRBV6-2/TRBV6-3	ASTNSPKGEQY
.	TRBV2	ASRGTSGSNEQF
few	TRBV19	ASTRERTAHQPQH
few	TRBV2	ASTRSEQRGQLF
many	TRBV29-1	SVVGQGGKPQH
few	TRBV28	ASTPGGRTDTQY
.	TRBV6-2/TRBV6-3	ASTQTGGAYEQY
many	TRBV6-2/TRBV6-3	ASSSSGPYNEQF
many	TRBV19	ASSTPEGVVEDTQY
few	TRBV3-1	ASSHPRERPLQVEQF
.	TRBV6-6	ASSSGTGGSYEQY
few	TRBV20-1	SPPLAADTEQF
many	TRBV19	AGEVNREQY
few	TRBV18	ASSPAQRNYEQY
many	TRBV6-2/TRBV6-3	ASPGLRGKTEAF
few	TRBV12-3/TRBV12-4	ASSLWGIESLGGYT
once	TRBV19	ASRYQGFDNEKLF
many	TRBV3-1	ASSYLTAGEETQY
many	TRBV7-6	ASRTDRETQY
many	TRBV29-1	SAFHIGGELF
many	TRBV28	ASSLPSYEQY
many	TRBV19	ASRPGHGYEQY
many	TRBV28	ASSSRDRNKYNSPLH
medium-sized	TRBV6-6	ASSSTTYEQY
.	TRBV30	AWAKTEDTEAF
many	TRBV20-1	SASRTVNQPQH
many	TRBV7-3	ASSLTGTVNEQF
.	TRBV7-2	ASSSQTSGSPGELF
many	TRBV5-3	ASSPERGGDSGELF
many	TRBV7-8	ASSLVLGAEQY
many	TRBV18	ASSHGHATNEKLF